This T cell receptor beta chain derives from a study of cytomegalovirus exposure and HLA in healthy donors. PCR was performed using 60 Vbeta and 13 Jbeta primers. Some clones are missing from TCRdb's copy, which holds only in-frame ones; the method was immunoSEQ multiplex PCR. The repertoire table contains about 64,000 clones. V was pared by 0 bases and J by 0 bases, with 14 bases between. The CDR3 has 16 residues. Germline CDR1 reads GTSNPN; CDR2 reads SVGIG (reference sequence). The receptor's source is a woman between 18 and 29 years old in good health and CMV-seronegative. The chain has TRBV30 and TRBJ2-5, with D possibly being TRBD2 (5 bases). Sequenced sample: PBMCs. CDR3 in amino acids: CAWSVGGFRYQETQYF. In nucleotides, the CDR3 is TGTGCCTGGAGTGTAGGAGGATTCAGGTACCAAGAGACCCAGTACTTC. The full variable domain, its missing parts supplied by reference TRBV30 and TRBJ2-5, is SQTIHQWPATLVQPVGSPLSLECTVEGTSNPNLYWYRQAAGRGLQLLFYSVGIGQISSEVPQNLSASRPQDRQFILSSKKLLLSDSGFYLCAWSVGGFRYQETQYFGPGTRLLVL.